One and the same sample provided the 16 T cell receptor beta chains below, sequenced in a study of identical twins (dated by TCRdb to the mid-2010s). The library was built by means of 5' RACE. Sequencer: Illumina HiSeq 2000. TCRdb ran its own pipeline on the public reads, namely fastp trimming at Q25 and MiXCR clone calling, and kept in-frame beta chains. Identical CDR3 protein sequences are pooled into one entry, listed with their most common genes and DNA. In this sample the table shows 200,000 to 250,000 distinct CDR3 sequences, 10% to 15% of which occur a single time. Clones ranked in the top ten supply 3.5% to 5% of the sample. These records were also assigned to another study, of yellow fever vaccine responses in identical twins.

The sample comprised memory (CD45RO+) T cells sorted from blood. The cell subset or site label of this sample denotes: CD45RO+ enriched T cells. These receptors originate from a woman aged 18-35 years in good health.

This clonotype appeared a few times. The rearrangement links TRBV24-1 to TRBJ2-3; either TRBD1 or TRBD2 may supply D (5 bases each). Per germline, CDR1 KGHDR and CDR2 SFDVKD. The CDR3 totals 15 residues. Trimming left V 4 bases short and J 4 bases short, with 14 bases between. CDR3 in DNA: TGTGCCACCAGTGACCCCGGGGACGGGGCAGATACGCAGTATTTT. Translation gives CATSDPGDGADTQYF.

This clonotype showed up many times. CDR3 nucleotides: TGTGCCAGCAGCTTCCGGGGGCTTAGCACAGATACGCAGTATTTT. Protein product: CASSFRGLSTDTQYF. This chain links TRBV7-3 with TRBJ2-3; D may match TRBD1 or TRBD2 (6 bases each). The CDR3 is 15 residues long. CDR1 is SGHTA and CDR2 is FQGTGA in the germline V gene. The V gene lost 3 bases and the J gene lost 0 bases, with 10 bases spanning the gap. Full variable domain (remainder filled in from reference TRBV7-3 and TRBJ2-3): GAGVSQTPSNKVTEKGKYVELRCDPISGHTALYWYRQSLGQGPEFLIYFQGTGAADDSGLPNDRFFAVRPEGSVSTLKIQRTERGDSAVYLCASSFRGLSTDTQYFGPGTRLTVL.

CDR3 in DNA: TGCAGTGCTCCCCCCGTCTTCCTAAACCAAGAGACCCAGTACTTC. This translates into CSAPPVFLNQETQYF. V and J are TRBV20-1 and TRBJ2-5; D not resolved. Germline V CDR1 and CDR2: DFQATT, SNEGSKA (reference sequence). Trimming pared 5 bases from V and 0 bases from J, leaving 16 bases between. This CDR3 spans 15 amino acids.

V is TRBV24-1 and J is TRBJ2-3; maybe TRBD1 (6 bases). V lost 6 bases and J 0 bases, leaving 12 bases between the germline ends. This CDR3 has 15 residues. Germline values: CDR1 KGHDR, CDR2 SFDVKD. CDR3: CATSMTGLSTDTQYF. In DNA, the CDR3 is TGTGCCACCAGTATGACAGGTTTGAGCACAGATACGCAGTATTTT.

The chain carries TRBV12-3 or TRBV12-4 and TRBJ2-7; D may be TRBD2 (6 bases). The CDR3 spans 15 residues. The V end was cut by 1 base, the J end by 2 bases, with 12 bases between. The CDR3 sequence is CASSLERSGAYEQYF. The DNA of the CDR3 is TGTGCCAGCAGTTTAGAGCGTAGCGGTGCCTACGAGCAGTACTTC.

This chain connects TRBV28 to TRBJ2-7; a possible D gene is TRBD1 (6 bases). Germline V gene sequence: CDR1 MDHEN, CDR2 SYDVKM. This CDR3 has 13 amino acids. V lost 6 bases and J 3 bases, leaving 12 bases between the germline ends. The CDR3 bases are TGTGCCAGCAGCCGACAGGTTCTCTACGAGCAGTACTTC. This sequence encodes CASSRQVLYEQYF. Complete variable domain (other parts from reference TRBV28 and TRBJ2-7): DVKVTQSSRYLVKRTGEKVFLECVQDMDHENMFWYRQDPGLGLRLIYFSYDVKMKEKGDIPEGYSVSREKKERFSLILESASTNQTSMYLCASSRQVLYEQYFGPGTRLTVT.

A few counts support this clonotype. The V gene is TRBV11-2, the J gene TRBJ2-1, with D possibly TRBD2 on 6 matching bases. V was pared by 3 bases and J by 9 bases, with 15 bases between. Germline V gives CDR1 SGHAT, CDR2 FQNNGV. The CDR3 has 14 residues. The CDR3: CASSFVGGVGEQFF. DNA for the CDR3: TGTGCCAGCAGCTTTGTGGGCGGGGTCGGTGAGCAGTTCTTC.

This clonotype has just a few counts. The J gene is TRBJ2-5, the V gene TRBV24-1; D gene uncertain. From germline, CDR1 is KGHDR and CDR2 SFDVKD. Trimming took 4 bases from V and 4 from J, leaving 12 bases between them. CDR3 length equals 14 residues. The CDR3 sequence: CATSDYDTPETQYF. The CDR3 nucleotides read TGTGCCACCAGTGACTATGACACCCCAGAGACCCAGTACTTC.

This clonotype was detected only a few times. This rearrangement joins TRBV9 to TRBJ2-1; 10 positions match TRBD2. The ends lost 2 bases at V and 5 bases at J; junction bases unmatched: 7. The germline gives CDR1 SGDLS, CDR2 YYNGEE. This CDR3 comprises 16 residues. The CDR3 spells CASSVETSGPNNEQFF. The CDR3 DNA is TGTGCCAGCAGCGTTGAGACTAGCGGGCCAAACAATGAGCAGTTCTTC.

This clonotype was detected only a few times. The chain uses TRBV20-1 and TRBJ2-3; tentative D call: TRBD2 (5 bases). CDR3 length: 14 amino acids. The germline gives CDR1 DFQATT, CDR2 SNEGSKA (reference sequence). V shed 5 bases and J shed 1 base, with 13 bases lying between them. In DNA, the CDR3 is TGCAGTGCTGGGGAAGCGGTACGCACAGATACGCAGTATTTT. It codes for CSAGEAVRTDTQYF.

The rearrangement uses TRBV20-1 and TRBJ2-3; D not certain. This CDR3 contains 13 residues. CDR1 and CDR2 (germline): DFQATT, SNEGSKA (reference sequence). Trimming stripped 5 bases from V and 2 bases from J, with 11 bases between. CDR3 DNA sequence: TGCAGTGCTCTTAGATTATCCACAGATACGCAGTATTTT. This translates into CSALRLSTDTQYF.

This clonotype was detected many times. The chain joins TRBV5-1 to TRBJ2-7; TRBD1 or TRBD2 may be the D gene (6 bases each). Trimming took 2 bases from V and 4 from J, leaving 13 bases between them. From germline, CDR1 is SGHRS and CDR2 YFSETQ. This CDR3 has 14 residues. This CDR3 reads CASSLTGARYEQYF. The CDR3 bases are TGCGCCAGCAGCTTAACGGGGGCGCGTTACGAGCAGTACTTC.

The V gene is TRBV9, the J gene TRBJ1-1, with D hard to call. Trimming took off 0 bases at V and 1 base at J, with 4 bases between the two ends. Germline V lookup: CDR1 SGDLS, CDR2 YYNGEE. There are 13 residues in the CDR3. The CDR3 reads CASSVEQNTEAFF. As DNA, the CDR3 is TGTGCCAGCAGCGTAGAACAGAACACTGAAGCTTTCTTT.

This clonotype was counted only a few times. The rearrangement uses TRBV25-1 and TRBJ2-7, with 9 bases matching TRBD1. Germline lookup yields CDR1 MGHDK and CDR2 SYGVNS. With V trimmed by 7 bases and J by 4 bases, 17 bases remained unmatched. The CDR3 is 17 amino acids. The chain's CDR3 is CASTSPGGDRGSYEQYF. The CDR3 coding sequence is TGTGCCAGCACCTCGCCGGGAGGTGACAGGGGGTCGTACGAGCAGTACTTC.

The V and J genes are TRBV27 and TRBJ2-1; no clear D. Per the germline V gene, CDR1 is MNHEY and CDR2 is SMNVEV (reference sequence). Trimming cost V 5 bases and J 0 bases, with 8 bases left between them. The CDR3 has 14 residues. Written as DNA, the CDR3 is TGTGCCAGCAGTAGGTCCGGCTCCTACAATGAGCAGTTCTTC. Translated, it gives CASSRSGSYNEQFF.

The chain joins TRBV24-1 to TRBJ2-7; D remains ambiguous. CDR3 length equals 15 residues. The germline V gene has CDR1 KGHDR and CDR2 SFDVKD. The V end was cut by 4 bases, the J end by 2 bases, with 14 bases between. The CDR3 DNA sequence: TGTGCCACCAGTGACCTCCGGACGGTAACCTACGAGCAGTACTTC. Translating it yields CATSDLRTVTYEQYF.